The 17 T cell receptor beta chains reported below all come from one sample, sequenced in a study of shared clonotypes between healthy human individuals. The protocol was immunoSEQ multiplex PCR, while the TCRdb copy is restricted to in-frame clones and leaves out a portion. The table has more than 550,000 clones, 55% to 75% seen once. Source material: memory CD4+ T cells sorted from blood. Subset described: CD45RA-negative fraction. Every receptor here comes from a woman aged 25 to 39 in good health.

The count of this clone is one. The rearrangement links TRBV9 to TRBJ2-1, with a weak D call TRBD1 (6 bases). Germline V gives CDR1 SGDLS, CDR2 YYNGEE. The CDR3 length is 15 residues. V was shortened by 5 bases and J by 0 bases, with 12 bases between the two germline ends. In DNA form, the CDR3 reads TGTGCCAGCAGGCCAGACAGGAGCTCCTACAATGAGCAGTTCTTC. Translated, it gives CASRPDRSSYNEQFF. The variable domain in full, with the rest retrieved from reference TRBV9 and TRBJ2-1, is DSGVTQTPKHLITATGQRVTLRCSPRSGDLSVYWYQQSLDQGLQFLIQYYNGEERAKGNILERFSAQQFPDLHSELNLSSLELGDSALYFCASRPDRSSYNEQFFGPGTRLTVL.

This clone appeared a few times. CDR3 in amino acids: CASGQDSSSYNEQFF. The CDR3 region has the DNA TGCGCCAGCGGACAGGACAGCAGCTCCTACAATGAGCAGTTCTTC. This chain links TRBV5-1 with TRBJ2-1; 7 bases are shared with TRBD1. The CDR3 totals 15 residues. Losses at the gene ends were 7 bases for V and 0 bases for J; bases not matched to a gene: 7. Germline assignment: CDR1 SGHRS and CDR2 YFSETQ.

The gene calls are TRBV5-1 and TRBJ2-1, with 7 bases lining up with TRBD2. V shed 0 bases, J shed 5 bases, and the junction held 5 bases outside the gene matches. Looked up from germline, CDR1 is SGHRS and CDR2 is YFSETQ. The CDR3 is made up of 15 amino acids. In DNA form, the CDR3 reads TGCGCCAGCAGCTTGGGAGGACTAGACGACAATGAGCAGTTCTTC. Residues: CASSLGGLDDNEQFF.

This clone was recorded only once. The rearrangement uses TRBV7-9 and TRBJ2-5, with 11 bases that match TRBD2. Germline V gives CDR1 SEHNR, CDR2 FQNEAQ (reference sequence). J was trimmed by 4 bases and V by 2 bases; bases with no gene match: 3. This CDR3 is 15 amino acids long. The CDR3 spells CASSLSGLAGETQYF. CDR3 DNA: TGTGCCAGCAGCTTATCCGGACTAGCGGGAGAGACCCAGTACTTC. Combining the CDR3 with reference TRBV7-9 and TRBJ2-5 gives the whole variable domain DTGVSQNPRHKITKRGQNVTFRCDPISEHNRLYWYRQTLGQGPEFLTYFQNEAQLEKSRLLSDRFSAERPKGSFSTLEIQRTEQGDSAMYLCASSLSGLAGETQYFGPGTRLLVL.

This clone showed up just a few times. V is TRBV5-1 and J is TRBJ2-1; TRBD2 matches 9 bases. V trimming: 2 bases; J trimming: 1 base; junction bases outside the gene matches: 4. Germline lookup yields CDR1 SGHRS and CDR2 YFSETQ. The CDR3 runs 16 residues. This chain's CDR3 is CASSFLAGPSYNEQFF. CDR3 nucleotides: TGCGCCAGCAGCTTCCTAGCGGGGCCTTCCTACAATGAGCAGTTCTTC.

In DNA form, the CDR3 reads TGTGCCAGCAGCCTCAAACGTCGTGGCGTGGGCGAGCAGTACTTC. This encodes CASSLKRRGVGEQYF. The chain couples TRBV7-2 to TRBJ2-7, with D unclear. Germline V gene lookup returns CDR1 SGHTA and CDR2 FQGNSA. Trimming removed 5 bases at V and 6 bases at J, with 20 bases between. This CDR3 has 15 amino acids.

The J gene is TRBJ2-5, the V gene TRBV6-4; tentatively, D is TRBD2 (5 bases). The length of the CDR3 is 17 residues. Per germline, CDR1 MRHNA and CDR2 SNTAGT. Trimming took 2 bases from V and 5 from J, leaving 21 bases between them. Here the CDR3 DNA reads TGTGCCAGCAGTGACCCCCCCTTATTGCAGAGCGGCGAGACCCAGTACTTC. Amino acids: CASSDPPLLQSGETQYF.

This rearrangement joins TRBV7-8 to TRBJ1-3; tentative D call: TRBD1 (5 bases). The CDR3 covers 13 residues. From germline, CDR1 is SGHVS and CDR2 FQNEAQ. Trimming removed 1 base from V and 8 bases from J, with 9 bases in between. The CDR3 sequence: CASSLVPGYTIYF. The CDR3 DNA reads TGTGCCAGCAGCTTAGTTCCAGGGTACACCATATATTTT.

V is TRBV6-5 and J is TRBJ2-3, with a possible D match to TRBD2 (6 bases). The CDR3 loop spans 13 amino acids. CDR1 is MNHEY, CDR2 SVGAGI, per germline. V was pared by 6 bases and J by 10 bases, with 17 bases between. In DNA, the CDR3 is TGTGCCAGCAGGCGGGACGAGGGGTTTGCGCAGTATTTT. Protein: CASRRDEGFAQYF.

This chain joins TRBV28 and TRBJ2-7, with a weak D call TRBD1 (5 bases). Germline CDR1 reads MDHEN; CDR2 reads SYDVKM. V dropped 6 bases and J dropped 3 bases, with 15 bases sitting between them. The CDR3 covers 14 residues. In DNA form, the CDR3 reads TGTGCCAGCAGGGACGGACAAGGCGTCTACGAGCAGTACTTC. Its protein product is CASRDGQGVYEQYF.

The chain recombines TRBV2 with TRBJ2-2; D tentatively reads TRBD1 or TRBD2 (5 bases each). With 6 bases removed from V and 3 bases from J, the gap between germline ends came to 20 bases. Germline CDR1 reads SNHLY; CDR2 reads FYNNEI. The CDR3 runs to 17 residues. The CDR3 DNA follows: TGTGCCAGCAGAGGTGGAAGGGGCGCAGCGGACACCGGGGAGCTGTTTTTT. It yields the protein CASRGGRGAADTGELFF.

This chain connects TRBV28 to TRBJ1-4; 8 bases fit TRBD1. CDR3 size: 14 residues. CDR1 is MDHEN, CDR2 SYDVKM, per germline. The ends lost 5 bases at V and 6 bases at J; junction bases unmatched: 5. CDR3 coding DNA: TGTGCCAGCAGTCAACCGGGACAGGATGAAAAACTGTTTTTT. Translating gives CASSQPGQDEKLFF.

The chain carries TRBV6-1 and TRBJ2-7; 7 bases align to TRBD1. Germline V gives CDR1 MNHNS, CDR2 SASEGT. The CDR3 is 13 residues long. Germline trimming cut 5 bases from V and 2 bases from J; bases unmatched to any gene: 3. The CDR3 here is CASSRQGPYEQYF. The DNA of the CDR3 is TGTGCCAGCAGTCGACAGGGCCCCTACGAGCAGTACTTC.

The CDR3 protein is CASKPGQRNQPQHF. The DNA for the CDR3 is TGTGCCAGCAAACCGGGACAAAGGAATCAGCCCCAGCATTTT. This sequence joins TRBV6-5 and TRBJ1-5, with TRBD1 as a possible D gene (6 bases). The CDR3 spans 14 residues. Trimming took 7 bases from V and 4 from J, leaving 14 bases between them. Per the germline V gene, CDR1 is MNHEY and CDR2 is SVGAGI.

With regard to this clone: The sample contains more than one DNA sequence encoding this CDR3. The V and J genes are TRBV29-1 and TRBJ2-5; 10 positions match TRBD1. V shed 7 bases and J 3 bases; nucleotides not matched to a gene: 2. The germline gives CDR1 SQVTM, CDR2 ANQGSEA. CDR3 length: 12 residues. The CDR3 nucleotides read TGCAGCGGCGGACAGGGGGAAGAGACCCAGTACTTC. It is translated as CSGGQGEETQYF.

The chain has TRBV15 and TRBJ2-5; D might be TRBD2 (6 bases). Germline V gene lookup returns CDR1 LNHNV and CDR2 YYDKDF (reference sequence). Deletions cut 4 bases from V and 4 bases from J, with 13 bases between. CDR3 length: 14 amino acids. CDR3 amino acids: CATSTPRGLETQYF. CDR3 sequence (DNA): TGTGCCACCAGCACCCCGCGGGGCTTAGAGACCCAGTACTTC.

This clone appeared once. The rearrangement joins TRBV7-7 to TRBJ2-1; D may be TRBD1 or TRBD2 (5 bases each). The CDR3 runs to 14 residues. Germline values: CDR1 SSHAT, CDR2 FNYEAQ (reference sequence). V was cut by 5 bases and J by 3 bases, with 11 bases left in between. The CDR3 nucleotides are TGTGCCAGCAGCAATGAGGGGCGCTACAATGAGCAGTTCTTC. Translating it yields CASSNEGRYNEQFF.